This TCR beta chain originates from a study of cytomegalovirus exposure and HLA in healthy donors. Study-wide results and limits: Among TCR beta chains, those listed as cytomegalovirus-associated numbered around 160. An assumption of roughly uniform sequencing depth across donors underlay the presence/absence analyses.

PCR amplification relied on 60 Vbeta primers (plus 13 Jbeta primers). As handled by the study authors: Counted up in a later analysis, unique TCR beta chains came to about 83 million, with around 11 million shared. Method: immunoSEQ multiplex PCR; TCRdb's copy keeps in-frame clones and lacks some. V, J and clone size reflect that table, while D and trimming were determined from the DNA. The data show 200,000 to 250,000 clones, roughly 75% seen once. As for this clone: The antigen remains unidentified.

The receptor comes from a woman aged 25-40 years in good health and CMV-seronegative. The sample consisted of PBMCs.

The CDR3: CASGRVSPPYEQYF. Written as DNA, the CDR3 is TGTGCTAGTGGTCGCGTGAGCCCCCCCTACGAGCAGTACTTC. The J gene is TRBJ2-5, the V gene TRBV12-5; D ambiguous. Near its end, the DNA agrees better with TRBJ2-7, so the J call may be wrong. This CDR3 spans 14 amino acids. CDR1 and CDR2 (germline): LGHNT, FRNRAP.